This passage covers 13 T cell receptor beta chains from one sample sequenced in a study of spatial heterogeneity in lung cancer (dated 2019 in TCRdb). The library was made by 5' RACE. These reads were obtained on a NextSeq 500. The public reads were quality trimmed at Q25 with fastp and then assembled into clones with MiXCR by TCRdb, keeping productive beta chains. For every CDR3 protein sequence, its rows merge into one entry that carries the most common genes and DNA. This sample holds about 48,000 distinct CDR3 sequences; approximately 5.7% were observed only once. The ten top clones hold over 8.5% of the sample. The time point label on this specimen signifies: sample taken at primary tumor resection. Without any cell sorting, TCR sequencing was performed on whole RNA extracted either from tumor and nontumor lung tissue or from cryopreserved PBMC samples. The starting material was PBMCs, obtained at surgery. The receptors come from a male donor with early-stage non-small cell lung cancer.

The table lists this clonotype with many counts. The chain employs TRBV18 and TRBJ2-7; D is ambiguous. CDR1 is KGHSH, CDR2 LQKENI, per germline. The CDR3 is 15 amino acids. The V and J ends lost 0 bases and 0 bases respectively, with 9 bases between them. The CDR3 spells CASSPPGSLSYEQYF. Written as DNA, the CDR3 is TGTGCCAGCTCACCACCGGGATCTCTCTCCTACGAGCAGTACTTC.

This rearrangement joins TRBV6-6 to TRBJ2-3; D may match TRBD1 or TRBD2 (5 bases each). Trimming removed 5 bases from V and 7 bases from J, with 19 bases in between. The CDR3 totals 15 residues. Germline V gene lookup returns CDR1 MNHNY and CDR2 SVGAGI (reference sequence). CDR3 nucleotides: TGTGCCAGCAGTGGACCCGGGACCAGATCCCATACGCAGTATTTT. Protein: CASSGPGTRSHTQYF.

Many counts were recorded for this clonotype. In DNA, the CDR3 is TGTGCCTCGCAACAGGGGAATCAGCCCCAGCATTTT. Its protein is CASQQGNQPQHF. The chain links TRBV10-3 to TRBJ1-5; TRBD1 matches at 7 bases. This CDR3 is built from 12 residues. The junction had 5 bases not matched to a gene; V was cut back by 11 bases and J by 4 bases. CDR1 ENHRY and CDR2 SYGVKD come from the germline V gene.

In this sample, this clonotype turned up many times. The rearrangement joins TRBV5-4 to TRBJ1-1; D remains unclear. Looked up from germline, CDR1 is SGHNT and CDR2 is YYREEE (reference sequence). This CDR3 spans 15 amino acids. Trimming pared 0 bases from V and 0 bases from J, leaving 9 bases between. The DNA of the CDR3 is TGTGCCAGCAGCTTGGAGGGAGCGGTGAACACTGAAGCTTTCTTT. It encodes CASSLEGAVNTEAFF. The complete variable domain, with remaining parts taken from reference TRBV5-4 and TRBJ1-1, reads ETGVTQSPTHLIKTRGQQVTLRCSSQSGHNTVSWYQQALGQGPQFIFQYYREEENGRGNFPPRFSGLQFPNYSSELNVNALELDDSALYLCASSLEGAVNTEAFFGQGTRLTVV.

This clonotype was seen ten or more times. The chain uses TRBV29-1 and TRBJ2-7; the match to TRBD2 covers 7 bases. V was pared by 5 bases and J by 2 bases, with 3 bases of the junction left unmatched. Germline-derived CDR1 and CDR2 are SQVTM and ANQGSEA. The CDR3 has 12 residues. The CDR3 nucleotides are TGCAGCGTTCGCGGGGGACCCTACGAGCAGTACTTC. Its protein is CSVRGGPYEQYF.

The table lists this clonotype with many counts. The rearrangement links TRBV20-1 to TRBJ1-2; TRBD1 is a possible D gene (6 bases). The CDR3 is made up of 13 amino acids. Looked up from germline, CDR1 is DFQATT and CDR2 is SNEGSKA (reference sequence). V lost 5 bases, J lost 2 bases, and 12 bases lay in between. The CDR3 bases are TGCAGTGCTCCGTGGCAGGGGAACTATGGCTACACCTTC. Translation gives CSAPWQGNYGYTF.

This clonotype showed up many times. The gene calls are TRBV20-1 and TRBJ2-7; 11 bases map to TRBD2. V dropped 6 bases and J dropped 5; count of bases not matched to a gene: 9. Germline CDR1 reads DFQATT; CDR2 reads SNEGSKA (reference sequence). The CDR3 covers 14 residues. The CDR3: CSAQSTSGMDEQYF. CDR3 nucleotide sequence: TGCAGTGCCCAATCGACTAGCGGGATGGACGAGCAGTACTTC.

Many counts were recorded for this clonotype. The chain employs TRBV29-1 and TRBJ1-4; TRBD1 aligns across 7 bases. The CDR3 runs to 14 residues. Germline V gene data show CDR1 as SQVTM and CDR2 as ANQGSEA. With V trimmed by 7 bases and J by 5 bases, 10 bases remained unmatched. The CDR3 region is CSAQRTGLNEKLFF. CDR3 coding DNA: TGCAGCGCTCAGCGGACAGGACTGAATGAAAAACTGTTTTTT.

Details on this clonotype: It may be a read error: a sequence one base away is much more abundant. The rearrangement joins TRBV5-1 to TRBJ1-5; 7 nucleotides match TRBD1. Germline V lookup: CDR1 SGHRS, CDR2 YFSETQ. The CDR3 extends over 15 amino acids. The CDR3 DNA reads TGCGCCAGCAGCTTGGACAGGGAAGGGGGACAGCCCCGGCATTTT. Translation gives CASSLDREGGQPRHF.

This clonotype was observed a handful of times. J is TRBJ2-2 and V is TRBV12-3 or TRBV12-4, with D perhaps TRBD2 (6 bases). This CDR3 is built from 12 residues. Trimming stripped 5 bases from V and 7 bases from J, with 8 bases between. Here the CDR3 DNA reads TGTGCCAGCAGTAGGGACTTCGGGGAGCTGTTTTTT. It yields the protein CASSRDFGELFF.

V and J are TRBV28 and TRBJ2-7; 8 bases match TRBD2. V shed 3 bases and J 1 base; nucleotides not matched to a gene: 17. Germline CDR1 reads MDHEN; CDR2 reads SYDVKM. The CDR3 loop spans 19 amino acids. This chain's CDR3 is CASSFRPQSGRGRSYEQYF. Written as DNA, the CDR3 is TGTGCCAGCAGTTTTCGTCCTCAAAGCGGGAGAGGGAGGTCCTACGAGCAGTACTTC.

This clonotype was found many times. The chain combines TRBV6-2 or TRBV6-3 with TRBJ2-7; D uncertain. The V gene lost 2 bases and the J gene lost 0 bases, with 8 bases spanning the gap. This CDR3 is 14 amino acids long. In germline, CDR1 is MNHEY, CDR2 SVGEGT. The CDR3 loop is CASSYGSSSYEQYF. The CDR3 nucleotides are TGTGCCAGCAGTTACGGTAGCAGCTCCTACGAGCAGTACTTC.

This clonotype was detected many times. The rearrangement joins TRBV7-9 to TRBJ2-5; D unclear. V dropped 1 base and J dropped 1 base, with 10 bases sitting between them. CDR3 length equals 15 residues. CDR1 and CDR2 (germline): SEHNR, FQNEAQ (reference sequence). The CDR3 DNA reads TGTGCCAGCAGCTTAGGCTCGCCAGCCCAAGAGACCCAGTACTTC. Translated: CASSLGSPAQETQYF.